This T cell receptor beta chain stems from a study of T cell clonotyping in hematopoietic cell transplantation. Regarding time point: recipient sample about 28 days before transplant, after cytoreduction. Here immunoSEQ multiplex PCR was the method, and the copy in TCRdb shows in-frame clones only, minus some. The repertoire holds under 45,000 clones, with 85% to 95% as singletons. The length of the CDR3 is 16 residues. CDR1 is SGHVS and CDR2 is FQNEAQ in the germline V gene. Trimming at V came to 3 bases and at J to 0 bases, leaving 4 bases not matched to a gene. Overall study results and limits: Without cell sorting, CD4 versus CD8 contributions remain unresolved. Recipient TCR diversity dropped after transplant; expanded clonotypes rose from day 30 to 180.

With regard to this clone: What it binds is unknown.

Sequenced material: peripheral blood mononuclear cells, taken before stem cell transplant. This sequence was found in a man between 40 and 49 years old with chronic myeloid leukemia. Some clones in this sample may be carry-over from other donors' samples. The chain carries TRBV7-8 and TRBJ2-5; TRBD2 agrees at 10 bases. The CDR3 DNA is TGTGCCAGCAGCTTTCCCCTAGCGGGGGACCAAGAGACCCAGTACTTC. The encoded protein is CASSFPLAGDQETQYF.